Included here is one T cell receptor (beta chain) sequence, with context. Its antigen is unidentified. The sample originates from a study of cytomegalovirus exposure and HLA in healthy donors. Study findings and constraints: In a later analysis, first-cohort TCR clusters were found to tend to co-occur in the 95 to 150 validation repertoires. The listing of roughly 160 TCR beta chains classed them as cytomegalovirus-associated. For most TCR sequences rarity was the rule, although some public TCRs occurred in many donors.

TCRdb's copy holds only in-frame clones and misses some; the assay was immunoSEQ multiplex PCR. The table has about 190,000 clones, 86% seen once. Germline CDR1 reads SGHNT; CDR2 reads YYREEE (reference sequence). V lost 2 bases to trimming and J lost 1 base, with 22 bases between them. This CDR3 region has 19 residues. The J gene is TRBJ2-1, the V gene TRBV5-4, with D perhaps matching TRBD2 (5 bases). The origin of this receptor is a woman younger than 35 in good health and CMV-seronegative. The sequencing sample was made of PBMCs. The CDR3 DNA sequence: TGTGCCAGCAGCTTATATTCCCCTCTAGCTCGGCGTTCCTACAATGAGCAGTTCTTC. This gives the protein CASSLYSPLARRSYNEQFF.